This T cell receptor (beta chain) was recovered during a study of CD8 T cells in ankylosing spondylitis. Construction of TCR beta libraries was performed using quantitative 5'-RACE with molecular barcodes. TCRdb reprocessed the 5' RACE reads via MiXCR and lists one record per CDR3 protein. The table includes 130,000 or so distinct CDR3 sequences, over 6.5% detected once. Remarks on this clonotype: Its target is not known.

Overall study results and limits: A motif in TCR beta, a set of under 10 highly homologous variants, appeared characteristic of ankylosing spondylitis blood.

V was pared by 0 bases and J by 7 bases, with 8 bases of the junction left unmatched. Looked up from germline, CDR1 is KGHSH and CDR2 is LQKENI. The CDR3 runs to 16 residues. The sequencing sample was made of blood, either unsorted or a sorted T cell fraction (not recorded which). This TCR was recovered from a male donor with ankylosing spondylitis or in good health (not recorded which). This chain joins TRBV18 and TRBJ2-1; 8 nucleotides align to TRBD1. The CDR3 DNA follows: TGTGCCAGCTCACCACCGCGTCAGGGGGCTGGGAATGAGCAGTTCTTC. Encoded protein: CASSPPRQGAGNEQFF.